One T cell receptor (beta chain) is described in this entry. The sample belongs to a study of blood T cell repertoires in COVID-19. Across the whole study: Sources were T cells, B-cell-depleted T cells, or PBMCs; the material itself was cDNA or gDNA.

V was pared by 3 bases and J by 3 bases, with 12 bases between. The CDR3 contains 14 residues. Germline CDR1 and CDR2: MNHNY and SVGAGI (reference sequence). In the authors' methods: Estimation of nucleated cell counts relied on the amplification of reference gene primers. Profiled with immunoSEQ multiplex PCR; TCRdb holds only in-frame clones, not every one. V, J and clone size are taken as reported in that table, and D and trimming were inferred from the DNA itself. The table lists 60,000 to 75,000 clones, approximately 85% of them singletons. Specimen: peripheral blood. This sequence joins TRBV6-6 and TRBJ2-7; a weak D match, TRBD1 (5 bases). The TCR sequence derives from a woman of 80 years or more with active or convalescent COVID-19. The CDR3, as DNA: TGTGCCAGCAGTTATTCGGCAGGGAACTACGAGCAGTACTTC. The encoded protein is CASSYSAGNYEQYF.